The 26 T cell receptor beta chains listed next were all sequenced from one sample in a study of blood T cell repertoires in COVID-19. The assay was immunoSEQ multiplex PCR, and TCRdb's table has in-frame clones only and misses some. The sample records around 280,000 clones, around 92% being singletons. Sequencing was done on a sample of peripheral blood. Receptors were obtained from a woman in her twenties or thirties with COVID-19, enrolled during active disease.

A note on this clone: The sample contains more than one DNA sequence encoding this CDR3. The gene calls are TRBV10-3 and TRBJ1-1; no firm D call. V lost 4 bases and J 0 bases, leaving 3 bases between the germline ends. The length of the CDR3 is 12 residues. Germline V gene lookup returns CDR1 ENHRY and CDR2 SYGVKD. CDR3 protein: CAISGMNTEAFF. In DNA form, the CDR3 reads TGTGCCATCAGTGGTATGAACACTGAAGCTTTCTTT.

The genes are TRBV4-2 and TRBJ1-4, with unresolved D. From germline, CDR1 is LGHNA and CDR2 YNFKEQ. Trimming removed 0 bases at V and 4 bases at J, with 12 bases between. This CDR3 contains 16 residues. This chain's CDR3 is CASSQELGRLNEKLFF. As DNA, the CDR3 is TGTGCCAGCAGCCAAGAGTTAGGCAGGCTTAATGAAAAACTGTTTTTT.

V is TRBV14 and J is TRBJ1-4, with D uncertain. Germline-derived CDR1 and CDR2 are SGHDN and FVKESK. The CDR3 consists of 15 residues. V lost 4 bases, J lost 10 bases, and 19 bases lay in between. CDR3 region: CASSPAGSLPRKLFF. DNA of the CDR3: TGTGCCAGCAGCCCCGCGGGCTCCCTACCTAGAAAACTGTTTTTT. Looking up the rest from reference TRBV14 and TRBJ1-4 gives the full variable domain: EAGVTQFPSHSVIEKGQTVTLRCDPISGHDNLYWYRRVMGKEIKFLLHFVKESKQDESGMPNNRFLAERTGGTYSTLKVQPAELEDSGVYFCASSPAGSLPRKLFFGSGTQLSVL.

The V and J genes are TRBV5-1 and TRBJ2-7; 10 bases match TRBD1. V trimming: 0 bases; J trimming: 7 bases; junction bases outside the gene matches: 7. The CDR3 is 15 amino acids. The germline V gene has CDR1 SGHRS and CDR2 YFSETQ. The CDR3 reads CASSLGTGGLREQYF. CDR3 coding DNA: TGCGCCAGCAGCTTGGGGACAGGGGGGCTGAGGGAGCAGTACTTC.

The V and J genes are TRBV6-5 and TRBJ2-1; weak D call: TRBD1 (5 bases). V lost 10 bases, J lost 6 bases, and 13 bases lay in between. This CDR3 is built from 12 residues. Germline V gene lookup returns CDR1 MNHEY and CDR2 SVGAGI. The CDR3 protein is CATGQFGNEQFF. Here the CDR3 DNA reads TGTGCCACCGGACAATTTGGCAATGAGCAGTTCTTC.

This chain joins TRBV3-1 (or the pseudogene TRBV3-2) and TRBJ1-2, with unresolved D. Per germline, CDR1 LGHDT and CDR2 YNNKEL (reference sequence). Trimming shortened V by 7 bases and J by 0 bases, and 12 bases separated the two germline ends. The CDR3 has 14 amino acids. The CDR3 nucleotides are TGTGCCAGCACTCCAGGTGCCCCTAACTATGGCTACACCTTC. It encodes CASTPGAPNYGYTF.

The rearrangement joins TRBV9 to TRBJ2-5; D unclear. The V gene lost 4 bases and the J gene lost 4 bases, with 11 bases spanning the gap. This CDR3 comprises 13 residues. Germline V gene sequence: CDR1 SGDLS, CDR2 YYNGEE. The CDR3 here is CASSPRSGETQYF. In DNA, the CDR3 is TGTGCCAGCAGCCCAAGGTCGGGAGAGACCCAGTACTTC. The variable domain in full, with the rest retrieved from reference TRBV9 and TRBJ2-5, is DSGVTQTPKHLITATGQRVTLRCSPRSGDLSVYWYQQSLDQGLQFLIQYYNGEERAKGNILERFSAQQFPDLHSELNLSSLELGDSALYFCASSPRSGETQYFGPGTRLLVL.

The chain uses TRBV29-1 and TRBJ1-1; maybe TRBD1 (5 bases). The germline gives CDR1 SQVTM, CDR2 ANQGSEA. The V end was cut by 6 bases, the J end by 0 bases, with 11 bases between. The CDR3 runs 13 residues. CDR3 bases: TGCAGCGTCCTGACAGACCTGAACACTGAAGCTTTCTTT. This encodes CSVLTDLNTEAFF.

The rearrangement joins TRBV4-2 to TRBJ1-5; possible D gene TRBD1, 5 bases. This CDR3 has 16 amino acids. Deletions cut 0 bases from V and 4 bases from J, with 13 bases between. Germline CDR1 and CDR2: LGHNA and YNFKEQ. The CDR3 spells CASSQDRAGQNQPQHF. The CDR3 coding sequence is TGTGCCAGCAGCCAAGATCGGGCAGGACAAAATCAGCCCCAGCATTTT.

V and J are TRBV28 and TRBJ2-7; 8 bases align to TRBD1. After removal of 3 bases from V and 0 bases from J, the junction contained 7 bases not matched to a gene. Germline lookup yields CDR1 MDHEN and CDR2 SYDVKM. The CDR3 is 16 residues long. The CDR3 reads CASSLGTGLVSYEQYF. CDR3 in DNA: TGTGCCAGCAGTTTGGGGACAGGATTAGTCTCCTACGAGCAGTACTTC. The variable domain in full, with the rest retrieved from reference TRBV28 and TRBJ2-7, is DVKVTQSSRYLVKRTGEKVFLECVQDMDHENMFWYRQDPGLGLRLIYFSYDVKMKEKGDIPEGYSVSREKKERFSLILESASTNQTSMYLCASSLGTGLVSYEQYFGPGTRLTVT.

This chain joins TRBV28 and TRBJ1-1; D remains unclear. Per germline, CDR1 MDHEN and CDR2 SYDVKM. The V end lost 2 bases, the J end lost 3 bases, and 25 bases lay between the germline ends. The CDR3 runs 19 residues. The CDR3 DNA sequence: TGTGCCAGCAGTTTAAAGTACTCCGTCAAGATCGGGGTCCACACTGAAGCTTTCTTT. As protein: CASSLKYSVKIGVHTEAFF.

Points on this clone: Within the sample, other DNA sequences also encode this same CDR3. The chain uses TRBV5-1 and TRBJ2-5; possibly TRBD1 for D (6 bases). This CDR3 comprises 14 residues. Germline lookup yields CDR1 SGHRS and CDR2 YFSETQ. Trimming shortened V by 0 bases and J by 2 bases, and 8 bases separated the two germline ends. CDR3 protein: CASSLADSQETQYF. The DNA of the CDR3 is TGCGCCAGCAGCTTGGCGGACAGTCAAGAGACCCAGTACTTC.

The CDR3 here is CASSPGQGAIRNQPQHF. For the CDR3, the DNA is TGTGCCAGCAGTCCCGGACAGGGGGCGATTCGGAATCAGCCCCAGCATTTT. The rearrangement uses TRBV6-6 and TRBJ1-5; 11 bases match TRBD1. Trimming cost V 5 bases and J 4 bases; bases outside gene matches: 10. Germline CDR1 reads MNHNY; CDR2 reads SVGAGI (reference sequence). The CDR3 is made up of 17 amino acids.

The V gene is TRBV4-1, the J gene TRBJ2-1; 13 bases match TRBD2. CDR3 size: 17 residues. With V trimmed by 4 bases and J by 6 bases, 9 bases remained unmatched. Germline V gives CDR1 MGHRA, CDR2 YSYEKL. Here the CDR3 reads CASSLSWTSGGGNEQFF. In nucleotides, the CDR3 is TGCGCCAGCAGCCTCTCTTGGACTAGCGGGGGAGGCAATGAGCAGTTCTTC.

This chain connects TRBV3-1 (or the pseudogene TRBV3-2) to TRBJ2-1, with D possibly TRBD2 on 6 matching bases. The germline V gene encodes CDR1 LGHDT and CDR2 YNNKEL (reference sequence). V shed 0 bases and J shed 2 bases, with 11 bases lying between them. There are 16 residues in the CDR3. The CDR3 protein is CASSQDLGGPYNEQFF. DNA for the CDR3: TGTGCCAGCAGCCAAGATCTGGGGGGACCCTACAATGAGCAGTTCTTC.

This chain uses TRBV9 with TRBJ1-1; TRBD1 might be the D (5 bases). The CDR3 is made up of 15 amino acids. Trimming removed 5 bases from V and 3 bases from J, with 17 bases in between. CDR1 and CDR2 (germline): SGDLS, YYNGEE. The CDR3 loop is CASSTEGRDDTEAFF. As DNA, the CDR3 is TGTGCCAGCAGTACCGAGGGGAGGGACGACACTGAAGCTTTCTTT. The full variable domain, completed using reference TRBV9 and TRBJ1-1, is DSGVTQTPKHLITATGQRVTLRCSPRSGDLSVYWYQQSLDQGLQFLIQYYNGEERAKGNILERFSAQQFPDLHSELNLSSLELGDSALYFCASSTEGRDDTEAFFGQGTRLTVV.

The gene calls are TRBV18 and TRBJ2-1; possible D gene TRBD2, 6 bases. Looked up from germline, CDR1 is KGHSH and CDR2 is LQKENI. The CDR3 length is 16 residues. V was shortened by 1 base and J by 2 bases, with 12 bases between the two germline ends. CDR3 region: CASSPRRGRTYNEQFF. Written as DNA, the CDR3 is TGTGCCAGCTCACCACGGCGGGGACGGACCTACAATGAGCAGTTCTTC.

CDR3: CASSLVPSAGPGNEQFF. The CDR3 nucleotides read TGCGCCAGCAGCTTGGTACCATCTGCGGGGCCAGGGAATGAGCAGTTCTTC. V and J are TRBV5-1 and TRBJ2-1; D may be TRBD2 (6 bases). The CDR3 extends over 17 amino acids. Trimming took off 0 bases at V and 7 bases at J, with 20 bases between the two ends. Per the germline V gene, CDR1 is SGHRS and CDR2 is YFSETQ. Together with reference TRBV5-1 and TRBJ2-1, the CDR3 gives the full variable domain: KAGVTQTPRYLIKTRGQQVTLSCSPISGHRSVSWYQQTPGQGLQFLFEYFSETQRNKGNFPGRFSGRQFSNSRSEMNVSTLELGDSALYLCASSLVPSAGPGNEQFFGPGTRLTVL.

The rearrangement joins TRBV28 to TRBJ1-1; D possibly corresponds to TRBD1 (5 bases). Trimming cost V 7 bases and J 4 bases, with 19 bases left between them. The CDR3 sequence is 15 residues long. Germline lookup yields CDR1 MDHEN and CDR2 SYDVKM. DNA for the CDR3: TGTGCCAGCACCCTTAATCGGGGGAGAGGCACTGAAGCTTTCTTT. Translation gives CASTLNRGRGTEAFF.

DNA of the CDR3: TGTGCCAGTAGTATAGAGGGGGATACAGGGGTGGATTCACCCCTCCACTTT. It codes for CASSIEGDTGVDSPLHF. The chain links TRBV19 to TRBJ1-6, with 7 bases aligning to TRBD1. Losses at the gene ends were 0 bases for V and 8 bases for J; bases not matched to a gene: 10. Germline V gives CDR1 LNHDA, CDR2 SQIVND (reference sequence). This CDR3 contains 17 residues.

The chain links TRBV5-6 to TRBJ2-3, with 10 bases matching TRBD2. CDR3 size: 14 residues. V trimming: 4 bases; J trimming: 5 bases; junction bases outside the gene matches: 4. In germline, CDR1 is SGHDT, CDR2 YYEEEE. CDR3 amino acids: CASSDSGGQDTQYF. For the CDR3, the DNA is TGTGCCAGCAGCGATAGCGGGGGGCAAGATACGCAGTATTTT.

The J gene is TRBJ1-2, the V gene TRBV23-1, with unresolved D. TRBV23-1 is treated as an ORF (open reading frame) with a function not yet certain. The CDR3 has 16 amino acids. Trimming removed 4 bases at V and 2 bases at J, with 17 bases between. The CDR3 is CASSRQVRPYNYGYTF. CDR3 DNA: TGCGCCAGCAGTCGGCAGGTCCGCCCCTACAACTATGGCTACACCTTC.

V usage is TRBV4-2 and J usage is TRBJ2-7, with D possibly matching TRBD2 (5 bases). V was trimmed by 0 bases and J by 4 bases, leaving 10 bases between them. The CDR3 is 14 amino acids. CDR1 and CDR2 from the germline V gene are LGHNA and YNFKEQ. The CDR3 sequence is CASSQDGVGYEQYF. CDR3 sequence (DNA): TGTGCCAGCAGCCAAGACGGGGTTGGGTACGAGCAGTACTTC.

This clone was picked up one time. The V call is TRBV7-8, the J call TRBJ2-7; D unresolved. CDR3 length: 14 residues. Germline assignment: CDR1 SGHVS and CDR2 FQNEAQ. Trimming removed 5 bases from V and 2 bases from J, with 13 bases in between. The CDR3 here is CASSPAHPTYEQYF. Here the CDR3 DNA reads TGTGCCAGCAGCCCCGCACACCCGACCTACGAGCAGTACTTC.

CDR3 loop: CASSQGLRFTNQPQHF. The CDR3, as DNA: TGCGCCAGCAGCCAAGGGCTCAGGTTCACCAATCAGCCCCAGCATTTT. The chain employs TRBV4-1 and TRBJ1-5; D is uncertain. The V end was cut by 1 base, the J end by 3 bases, with 13 bases between. The germline V gene has CDR1 MGHRA and CDR2 YSYEKL. The length of the CDR3 is 16 residues.

The V call is TRBV6-5, the J call TRBJ2-5, with a possible D match to TRBD1 (6 bases). Trimming took 5 bases from V and 5 from J, leaving 18 bases between them. Germline lookup yields CDR1 MNHEY and CDR2 SVGAGI. The CDR3 is 15 residues long. For the CDR3, the DNA is TGTGCCAGCAGTCAAACGTGGGGGCGTTGGGAGACCCAGTACTTC. Translation gives CASSQTWGRWETQYF.